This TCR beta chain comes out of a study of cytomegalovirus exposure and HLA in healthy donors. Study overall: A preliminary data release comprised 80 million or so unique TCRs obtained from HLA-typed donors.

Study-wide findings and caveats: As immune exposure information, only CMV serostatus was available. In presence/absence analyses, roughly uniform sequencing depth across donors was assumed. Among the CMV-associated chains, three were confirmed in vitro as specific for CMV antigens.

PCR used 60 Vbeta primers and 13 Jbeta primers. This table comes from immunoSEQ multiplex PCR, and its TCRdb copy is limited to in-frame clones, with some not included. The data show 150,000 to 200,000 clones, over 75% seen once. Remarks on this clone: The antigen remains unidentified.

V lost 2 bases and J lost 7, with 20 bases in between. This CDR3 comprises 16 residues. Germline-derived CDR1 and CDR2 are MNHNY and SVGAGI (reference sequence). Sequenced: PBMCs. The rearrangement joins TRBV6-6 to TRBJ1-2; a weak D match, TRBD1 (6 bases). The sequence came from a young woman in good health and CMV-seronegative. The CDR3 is CASSYPARGATGGYTF. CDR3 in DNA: TGTGCCAGCAGTTACCCCGCGCGGGGGGCGACGGGTGGCTACACCTTC.